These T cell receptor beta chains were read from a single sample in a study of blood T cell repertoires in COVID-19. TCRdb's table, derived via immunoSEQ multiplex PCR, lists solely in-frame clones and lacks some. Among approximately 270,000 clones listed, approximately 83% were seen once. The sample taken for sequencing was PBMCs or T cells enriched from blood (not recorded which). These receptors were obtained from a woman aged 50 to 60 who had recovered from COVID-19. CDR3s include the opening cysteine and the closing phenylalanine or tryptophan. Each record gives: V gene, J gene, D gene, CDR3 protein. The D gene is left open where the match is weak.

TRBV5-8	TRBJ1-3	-	CASSSRDKGNTIYF
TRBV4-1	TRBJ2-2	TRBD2	CASSQSLLAGVPGELFF
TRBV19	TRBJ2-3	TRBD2	CASSSGSVGDTQYF
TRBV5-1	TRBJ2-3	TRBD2	CASSYGPTRGSENTQYF
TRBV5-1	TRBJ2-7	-	CASSLVGGAEYEQYF
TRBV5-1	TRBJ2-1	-	CASSLGSGAEITYNEQFF
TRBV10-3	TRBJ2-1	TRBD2	CAISEAGGGTEQFF
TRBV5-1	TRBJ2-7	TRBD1	CASSPGTGGFYEQYF
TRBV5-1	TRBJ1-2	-	CASSLGSGAPSGYTF
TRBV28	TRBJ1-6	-	CASRIIQANNSPLHF
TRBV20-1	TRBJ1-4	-	CSASPRTNLGEKLFF
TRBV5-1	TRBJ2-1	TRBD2	CASSAGTSGRVPLGYEQFF
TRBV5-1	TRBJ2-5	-	CASSVQGRETQYF